This T cell receptor beta chain is from a study of cytomegalovirus exposure and HLA in healthy donors. 60 Vbeta and 13 Jbeta primers were used in PCR. Clones were sequenced by immunoSEQ multiplex PCR, and TCRdb holds only the in-frame ones, with some missing. The sample lists some 170,000 clones; about four fifths were seen once. Germline values: CDR1 SGDLS, CDR2 YYNGEE. There are 17 residues in the CDR3. Losses at the gene ends were 5 bases for V and 4 bases for J; bases not matched to a gene: 14. Notes on the study in general: Available immune exposure information covered CMV serostatus only.

On this clone: Its antigen remains unidentified.

This clonotype was obtained from a woman between 25 and 40 years old in good health and CMV-seropositive. This chain joins TRBV9 and TRBJ1-1; TRBD1 agrees at 10 bases. Sequenced material: PBMCs. The CDR3 is CASRCEWRQGACTEAFF. In DNA, the CDR3 is TGTGCCAGCAGGTGTGAATGGAGACAGGGGGCATGCACTGAAGCTTTCTTT.